One sample yielded the 19 T cell receptor beta chains listed below, sequenced in a study of blood T cell repertoires in COVID-19. Measured with immunoSEQ multiplex PCR; TCRdb has only the in-frame clones, and not every one. The table includes 270,000 or so clones, approximately 90% detected once. Sequencing used PBMCs or T cells enriched from blood (not recorded which). Source of these receptors: a woman in her forties with acute COVID-19.

The sample holds one count of this clone. V usage is TRBV5-1 and J usage is TRBJ1-5; D unresolved. The CDR3 loop spans 14 amino acids. Germline lookup yields CDR1 SGHRS and CDR2 YFSETQ. V gave up 0 bases and J gave up 3 bases, with 7 bases separating them. The CDR3 here is CASSLGAVNQPQHF. The CDR3 DNA sequence: TGCGCCAGCAGCTTGGGCGCTGTCAATCAGCCCCAGCATTTT.

This sequence joins TRBV3-1 (or the pseudogene TRBV3-2) and TRBJ1-1; the match to TRBD1 covers 8 bases. Germline trimming cut 4 bases from V and 2 bases from J; bases unmatched to any gene: 6. This CDR3 has 15 residues. Germline lookup yields CDR1 LGHDT and CDR2 YNNKEL (reference sequence). The CDR3 loop is CASSPRDRPNTEAFF. The DNA of the CDR3 is TGTGCCAGCAGCCCTCGGGACAGGCCCAACACTGAAGCTTTCTTT.

The genes are TRBV18 and TRBJ2-7; 10 bases match TRBD2. CDR3 length equals 13 residues. Germline assignment: CDR1 KGHSH and CDR2 LQKENI. Trimming took 6 bases from V and 3 from J; bases not matched to a gene: 2. The CDR3 DNA follows: TGTGCCAGCTCCGGGACTAGCGACTACGAGCAGTACTTC. It yields the protein CASSGTSDYEQYF.

The V and J genes are TRBV4-1 and TRBJ1-3; a weak D match, TRBD1 (5 bases). Germline V lookup: CDR1 MGHRA, CDR2 YSYEKL. The CDR3 contains 15 residues. With 0 bases removed from V and 4 bases from J, the gap between germline ends came to 10 bases. CDR3 residues: CASSQDPAGGNTIYF. The CDR3 DNA sequence: TGCGCCAGCAGCCAAGATCCGGCAGGGGGAAACACCATATATTTT.

This chain joins TRBV30 and TRBJ1-3, with a weak D call TRBD1 (6 bases). V lost 4 bases and J 2 bases, leaving 15 bases between the germline ends. Germline CDR1 is GTSNPN and CDR2 is SVGIG (reference sequence). CDR3 length: 15 amino acids. The CDR3 nucleotides are TGTGCCTGGACCGAGATGTGGGGGCCTGGAAACACCATATATTTT. This encodes CAWTEMWGPGNTIYF.

The gene calls are TRBV18 and TRBJ1-2; weak D call: TRBD1 (5 bases). Trimming pared 3 bases from V and 4 bases from J, leaving 9 bases between. The CDR3 consists of 13 residues. CDR1 is KGHSH, CDR2 LQKENI, per germline. The CDR3 loop is CASSPSGVYGYTF. The CDR3 DNA sequence: TGTGCCAGCTCACCGTCGGGGGTCTATGGCTACACCTTC.

The genes are TRBV24-1 and TRBJ2-1, with TRBD2 identical over 8 bases. The CDR3 sequence is 17 residues long. Trimming took 7 bases from V and 3 from J; bases not matched to a gene: 13. Germline-derived CDR1 and CDR2 are KGHDR and SFDVKD. The DNA of the CDR3 is TGTGCCACCAGCAAGGAACCGGGACTAGGTCGCTACAATGAGCAGTTCTTC. As protein: CATSKEPGLGRYNEQFF.

The chain employs TRBV5-4 and TRBJ2-3, with 8 bases lining up with TRBD2. CDR3 size: 14 residues. Trimming at V came to 0 bases and at J to 6 bases, leaving 3 bases not matched to a gene. Germline V gene sequence: CDR1 SGHNT, CDR2 YYREEE (reference sequence). The CDR3, as DNA: TGTGCCAGCAGCTTGGGGGCGGGGGGTGATACGCAGTATTTT. This gives the protein CASSLGAGGDTQYF.

V and J are TRBV7-8 and TRBJ1-5, with 7 bases that match TRBD1. Trimming cost V 4 bases and J 3 bases; bases outside gene matches: 9. Per the germline V gene, CDR1 is SGHVS and CDR2 is FQNEAQ. This CDR3 has 16 amino acids. The chain's CDR3 is CASSSTTGAINQPQHF. In DNA, the CDR3 is TGTGCCAGCAGCTCAACAACAGGGGCGATCAATCAGCCCCAGCATTTT.

As concerns this clone: Other DNA variants within this sample encode the same CDR3. The V call is TRBV7-2, the J call TRBJ1-2; 10 bases agree with TRBD1. The V and J ends lost 4 bases and 5 bases, in that order; junction bases with no gene match: 1. CDR1 is SGHTA, CDR2 FQGNSA, per germline. This CDR3 comprises 13 residues. CDR3 amino acids: CASSSGQGYGYTF. The CDR3 region has the DNA TGTGCCAGCAGCTCGGGACAGGGGTATGGCTACACCTTC.

The CDR3 DNA sequence: TGCAGCGTTGGGACTAGCGGGATGTATGAGCAGTTCTTC. Translation: CSVGTSGMYEQFF. This chain joins TRBV29-1 and TRBJ2-1; 12 positions agree with TRBD2. Germline CDR1 and CDR2: SQVTM and ANQGSEA. Unmatched junction bases numbered 3, after V lost 4 bases and J lost 8 bases. The CDR3 consists of 13 residues.

The rearrangement links TRBV5-5 to TRBJ1-1; 11 bases agree with TRBD1. The CDR3 loop spans 14 amino acids. V shed 4 bases and J 4 bases; nucleotides not matched to a gene: 3. Germline V CDR1 and CDR2: SGHKS, YYEKEE (reference sequence). CDR3 DNA sequence: TGTGCCAGCAGCGGACAGGGGGCGGTCACTGAAGCTTTCTTT. It codes for CASSGQGAVTEAFF.

The V and J genes are TRBV3-1 (or the pseudogene TRBV3-2) and TRBJ2-5; D gene unclear. The CDR3 spans 18 residues. The germline CDR1 and CDR2 sequences are LGHDT and YNNKEL (reference sequence). The V and J ends lost 1 base and 2 bases respectively, with 20 bases between them. The CDR3 sequence: CASSQALTTGTPQETQYF. The CDR3 DNA follows: TGTGCCAGCAGCCAAGCCCTCACGACTGGAACCCCACAAGAGACCCAGTACTTC.

J is TRBJ2-3 and V is TRBV5-4; 7 nucleotides match TRBD1. The CDR3 runs 17 residues. V trimming: 1 base; J trimming: 0 bases; junction bases outside the gene matches: 8. CDR1 and CDR2 from the germline V gene are SGHNT and YYREEE (reference sequence). CDR3 sequence (DNA): TGTGCCAGCAGCTTGAGGACAGGATCTATGAGCACAGATACGCAGTATTTT. This translates into CASSLRTGSMSTDTQYF.

The chain combines TRBV5-1 with TRBJ2-2; 7 nucleotides match TRBD2. CDR3 length: 14 amino acids. Germline values: CDR1 SGHRS, CDR2 YFSETQ. Unmatched junction bases numbered 8, after V lost 5 bases and J lost 7 bases. The CDR3 DNA sequence: TGCGCCAGCAGGCGGGACCGGGAGGTCGGGGAGCTGTTTTTT. As protein: CASRRDREVGELFF.

The chain carries TRBV19 and TRBJ1-1; TRBD1 might be the D (6 bases). CDR3 length: 15 amino acids. Between the trimmed V and J ends, which lost 5 bases and 0 bases, there was a span of 13 bases. CDR1 and CDR2 from the germline V gene are LNHDA and SQIVND (reference sequence). The DNA for the CDR3 is TGTGCCAGTAGTGACCATGGACAGTTGAACACTGAAGCTTTCTTT. Amino acids: CASSDHGQLNTEAFF.

The chain recombines TRBV5-6 with TRBJ2-2; 7 bases match TRBD1. Germline V gene lookup returns CDR1 SGHDT and CDR2 YYEEEE. The CDR3 runs to 16 residues. V shed 2 bases and J 4 bases; nucleotides not matched to a gene: 8. The chain's CDR3 is CASSFLGGAGTGELFF. CDR3 coding DNA: TGTGCCAGCAGCTTTTTAGGGGGCGCTGGCACCGGGGAGCTGTTTTTT.

The rearrangement uses TRBV7-9 and TRBJ1-4; 10 positions agree with TRBD1. V lost 2 bases to trimming and J lost 3 bases; unmatched junction nucleotides: 12. The CDR3 contains 19 residues. CDR1 is SEHNR, CDR2 FQNEAQ, per germline (reference sequence). CDR3 loop: CASSLQTWTGGVSNEKLFF. The DNA of the CDR3 is TGTGCCAGCAGCTTACAAACCTGGACAGGGGGAGTTTCTAATGAAAAACTGTTTTTT.

This chain uses TRBV6-5 with TRBJ1-6; no clear D gene. Germline V gene lookup returns CDR1 MNHEY and CDR2 SVGAGI. There are 16 residues in the CDR3. V lost 2 bases and J 9 bases, leaving 17 bases between the germline ends. The CDR3 region is CASSYARGASGSPLHF. The DNA of the CDR3 is TGTGCCAGCAGTTACGCACGGGGTGCTTCTGGTTCACCCCTCCACTTT.